This T cell receptor (beta chain) was sequenced during a study of early T cells in non-severe SARS-CoV-2 infection. Study-wide results and caveats: CD4 and private specificities were missed by VDJdb matching, which favored anti-spike CD8 responses.

The CDR3 has 13 amino acids. V was clipped by 1 base and J by 5 bases, with 8 bases between them. The germline V gene encodes CDR1 SGHVS and CDR2 FQNEAQ. Turning to this clonotype: What it binds is not known.

Each single cDNA molecule received a unique molecular identifier. In TCRdb, the 5' RACE reads were re-called with MiXCR into one record per CDR3 protein. Of some 78,000 distinct CDR3 sequences listed, under 15% are singletons. Sequencing used whole blood. J is TRBJ2-5 and V is TRBV7-8; D unresolved. This TCR came from an adult who was a healthcare worker with PCR-confirmed SARS-CoV-2 infection or an uninfected control (not recorded which). Here the CDR3 reads CASSLEGWETQYF. CDR3 DNA: TGTGCCAGCAGCTTAGAAGGGTGGGAGACCCAGTACTTC.